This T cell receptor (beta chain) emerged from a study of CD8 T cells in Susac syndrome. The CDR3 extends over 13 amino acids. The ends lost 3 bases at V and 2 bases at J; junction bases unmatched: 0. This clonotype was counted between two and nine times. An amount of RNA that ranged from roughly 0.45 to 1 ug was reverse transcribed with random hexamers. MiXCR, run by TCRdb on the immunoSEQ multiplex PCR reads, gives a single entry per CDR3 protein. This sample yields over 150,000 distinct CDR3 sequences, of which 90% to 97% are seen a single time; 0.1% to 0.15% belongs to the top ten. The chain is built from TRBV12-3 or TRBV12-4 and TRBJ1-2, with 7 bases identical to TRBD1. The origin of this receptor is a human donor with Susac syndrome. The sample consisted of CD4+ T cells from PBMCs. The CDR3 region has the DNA TGTGCCAGCAGTTTGACAGGGAACTATGGCTACACCTTC. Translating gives CASSLTGNYGYTF.